Below are 25 T cell receptor beta chains sequenced from a single sample in a study of blood T cells in healthy people across ages. Primed by a sample-barcoded 5' primer and a J-beta primer mix, a second PCR proceeded for roughly 6 to 12 cycles. A single record per CDR3 protein comes from TCRdb applying MiXCR to the 5' RACE reads. In the table there are a few hundred thousand distinct CDR3 sequences, about 55% of which are singletons. The sequencing input was blood. The source of these receptors is a man in his sixties in good health.

This clonotype came up once. The V gene is TRBV20-1, the J gene TRBJ2-5, with no clear D. Trimming took off 0 bases at V and 5 bases at J, with 19 bases between the two ends. Germline V gene sequence: CDR1 DFQATT, CDR2 SNEGSKA (reference sequence). The CDR3 contains 16 residues. CDR3 amino acids: CSARDSRPRAGETQYF. The CDR3 region has the DNA TGCAGTGCTAGAGATAGCCGACCCAGAGCCGGGGAGACCCAGTACTTC.

The chain joins TRBV7-9 to TRBJ1-2; D is unresolved. The CDR3 length is 14 residues. CDR1 is SEHNR and CDR2 is FQNEAQ in the germline V gene (reference sequence). V lost 5 bases and J lost 4, with 14 bases in between. The CDR3 spells CASSPGRSSYGYTF. DNA for the CDR3: TGTGCCAGCAGCCCCGGGAGGAGTAGCTATGGCTACACCTTC.

This clonotype was counted a few times. The V and J genes are TRBV6-5 and TRBJ2-7, with 11 positions matching TRBD2. Germline V gene sequence: CDR1 MNHEY, CDR2 SVGAGI. This CDR3 is 16 amino acids long. V shed 2 bases, J shed 2 bases, and the junction held 5 bases outside the gene matches. The CDR3 region is CASSYRGLAEAYEQYF. DNA of the CDR3: TGTGCCAGCAGTTACCGGGGACTAGCGGAGGCCTACGAGCAGTACTTC.

The chain combines TRBV30 with TRBJ2-2; unclear D gene. The V end lost 1 base, the J end lost 0 bases, and 6 bases lay between the germline ends. The germline V gene has CDR1 GTSNPN and CDR2 SVGIG (reference sequence). This CDR3 is 14 amino acids long. CDR3 coding DNA: TGTGCCTGGAGTGGACAAGCGAACACCGGGGAGCTGTTTTTT. As protein: CAWSGQANTGELFF.

The chain has TRBV29-1 and TRBJ1-1; D gene uncertain. Trimming stripped 4 bases from V and 7 bases from J, with 7 bases between. CDR1 and CDR2 from the germline V gene are SQVTM and ANQGSEA. This CDR3 spans 10 amino acids. DNA of the CDR3: TGCAGCGTTGCTAGCTATGAAGCTTTCTTT. This encodes CSVASYEAFF.

This clonotype was seen repeatedly, ten times or more. The chain is built from TRBV29-1 and TRBJ2-7, with D possibly being TRBD1 (9 bases). There are 17 residues in the CDR3. Germline V gene lookup returns CDR1 SQVTM and CDR2 ANQGSEA. V was cut by 5 bases and J by 0 bases, with 23 bases left in between. The CDR3 reads CSVQSGGRTGVSYEQYF. CDR3 bases: TGCAGCGTTCAGTCGGGAGGGAGGACAGGGGTCTCCTACGAGCAGTACTTC.

This clonotype was found a few times. The genes are TRBV5-1 and TRBJ1-4; D is perhaps TRBD1 (5 bases). With 5 bases removed from V and 7 bases from J, the gap between germline ends came to 21 bases. Germline loops: CDR1 SGHRS, CDR2 YFSETQ. The CDR3 spans 16 residues. CDR3: CASRGPFRGDREKLFF. The CDR3 bases are TGCGCCAGCAGGGGGCCTTTCCGCGGGGACCGTGAAAAACTGTTTTTT. Based on the CDR3 plus reference TRBV5-1 and TRBJ1-4, the full variable domain is KAGVTQTPRYLIKTRGQQVTLSCSPISGHRSVSWYQQTPGQGLQFLFEYFSETQRNKGNFPGRFSGRQFSNSRSEMNVSTLELGDSALYLCASRGPFRGDREKLFFGSGTQLSVL.

This chain connects TRBV20-1 to TRBJ2-5; D is tentatively TRBD1 or TRBD2 (7 bases each). The CDR3 totals 14 residues. Trimming left V 3 bases short and J 5 bases short, with 16 bases between. Germline V CDR1 and CDR2: DFQATT, SNEGSKA (reference sequence). The CDR3 loop is CSASRVQGGETQYF. CDR3 nucleotide sequence: TGCAGTGCTAGCCGTGTGCAGGGGGGGGAGACCCAGTACTTC.

The chain recombines TRBV6-5 with TRBJ2-3; 9 bases line up with TRBD2. The CDR3 has 15 residues. Germline trimming cut 7 bases from V and 6 bases from J; bases unmatched to any gene: 11. Germline V gene lookup returns CDR1 MNHEY and CDR2 SVGAGI. The CDR3 loop reads CASNPAAGGRDTQYF. CDR3 sequence (DNA): TGTGCCAGCAACCCCGCAGCGGGAGGCCGGGATACGCAGTATTTT.

This clonotype was recorded only once. The J gene is TRBJ2-1, the V gene TRBV10-3, with a weak D call TRBD2 (6 bases). V was cut by 2 bases and J by 8 bases, with 16 bases left in between. Germline V gene lookup returns CDR1 ENHRY and CDR2 SYGVKD. The CDR3 loop spans 15 amino acids. The CDR3 sequence is CAISEPVAGYYEQFF. The CDR3 coding sequence is TGTGCCATCAGTGAGCCAGTTGCGGGGTACTATGAGCAGTTCTTC.

The table lists this clonotype with a count of one. The chain recombines TRBV29-1 with TRBJ1-2, with a possible D match to TRBD1 (6 bases). V lost 0 bases and J lost 6, with 17 bases in between. The CDR3 extends over 15 amino acids. Germline V CDR1 and CDR2: SQVTM, ANQGSEA. CDR3 in DNA: TGCAGCGTTGAAGATGGGGTTTGGGGGGGGCATGGCTACACCTTC. Its protein is CSVEDGVWGGHGYTF. The complete variable domain, with remaining parts taken from reference TRBV29-1 and TRBJ1-2, reads SAVISQKPSRDICQRGTSLTIQCQVDSQVTMMFWYRQQPGQSLTLIATANQGSEATYESGFVIDKFPISRPNLTFSTLTVSNMSPEDSSIYLCSVEDGVWGGHGYTFGSGTRLTVV.

V gene TRBV28 combines with J gene TRBJ2-7; D not certain. With 1 base removed from V and 3 bases from J, the gap between germline ends came to 4 bases. The CDR3 contains 12 residues. Germline V gene data show CDR1 as MDHEN and CDR2 as SYDVKM. The CDR3 sequence is CASSLSIYEQYF. In nucleotides, the CDR3 is TGTGCCAGCAGTTTATCCATCTACGAGCAGTACTTC.

The CDR3 spells CASSWGASGNGKYEQYF. DNA for the CDR3: TGTGCCAGCAGTTGGGGCGCTAGCGGGAACGGAAAATACGAGCAGTACTTC. V and J are TRBV27 and TRBJ2-5; 9 bases are shared with TRBD2. The J call is uncertain, as TRBJ2-7 better fits the DNA end. The CDR3 has 17 amino acids. Germline V CDR1 and CDR2: MNHEY, SMNVEV (reference sequence).

The rearrangement links TRBV21-1 to TRBJ1-2; TRBD1 reflects the table's D call only, with no check against the DNA. TRBV21-1 is listed as a pseudogene. The CDR3 is 12 amino acids. The CDR3 sequence is CASGAGTYGYTF. The DNA of the CDR3 is TGTGCCAGCGGGGCCGGTACCTATGGCTACACCTTC.

This clonotype has more than one count but fewer than ten. The V and J genes are TRBV6-2 or TRBV6-3 and TRBJ1-2, with 9 bases aligning to TRBD1. V dropped 6 bases and J dropped 7; count of bases not matched to a gene: 6. Germline V gene data show CDR1 as MNHEY and CDR2 as SVGEGT. The CDR3 runs 13 residues. In DNA, the CDR3 is TGTGCCAGCAGGGACAGGGGATCCGCTGGCTACACCTTC. Protein product: CASRDRGSAGYTF.

The V call is TRBV3-1, the J call TRBJ2-6; 7 bases match TRBD1. The CDR3 totals 19 residues. With 2 bases clipped from V and 0 bases from J, the junction kept 10 bases outside the gene matches. Germline CDR1 reads LGHDT; CDR2 reads YNNKEL (reference sequence). The CDR3 loop is CASSQNLQGFFSGANVLTF. The CDR3 DNA is TGTGCCAGCAGCCAAAACCTACAGGGGTTTTTCTCTGGGGCCAACGTCCTGACTTTC.

The sample holds a few counts of this clonotype. This chain connects TRBV6-2 or TRBV6-3 to TRBJ2-1; 9 bases agree with TRBD1. Germline V gene data show CDR1 as MNHEY and CDR2 as SVGEGT. The CDR3 runs to 16 residues. With V trimmed by 4 bases and J by 2 bases, 6 bases remained unmatched. CDR3: CASSSRQGGPYNEQFF. The DNA of the CDR3 is TGTGCCAGCAGTTCCAGACAGGGGGGTCCCTACAATGAGCAGTTCTTC.

The chain joins TRBV6-5 to TRBJ2-7; D is perhaps TRBD1 (6 bases). V shed 2 bases and J shed 2 bases, with 13 bases lying between them. Germline values: CDR1 MNHEY, CDR2 SVGAGI. This CDR3 is 15 amino acids long. The CDR3 here is CASSYGGRTAYEQYF. CDR3 sequence (DNA): TGTGCCAGCAGTTACGGGGGCAGGACCGCCTACGAGCAGTACTTC.

This clonotype was detected a few times. A much larger clone differs by one base, so this may be a read error. The J gene is TRBJ2-1, the V gene TRBV20-1; weak D call: TRBD1 (6 bases). The J call may be wrong; the DNA end is better matched by TRBJ2-7. Germline V CDR1 and CDR2: DFQATT, SNEGSKA (reference sequence). The CDR3 has 15 residues. CDR3 nucleotide sequence: TGCAGTGCTCTTCGCCGACAGGAACATTACAATGAGCAGTACTTC. It codes for CSALRRQEHYNEQYF.

The chain couples TRBV7-9 to TRBJ2-5; 8 bases are a match to TRBD1. The J call may be incorrect, as the DNA end agrees better with TRBJ2-7. CDR1 is SEHNR and CDR2 is FQNEAQ in the germline V gene (reference sequence). This CDR3 is 13 amino acids long. The CDR3 DNA reads TGTGCCAGCAGCTTGACAGGGGTGGACGAGCAGTACTTC. Amino acid sequence: CASSLTGVDEQYF.

This clonotype was counted at least ten times. The V and J genes are TRBV20-1 and TRBJ2-3; 13 bases map to TRBD2. Germline-derived CDR1 and CDR2 are DFQATT and SNEGSKA (reference sequence). V was clipped by 5 bases and J by 6 bases; unmatched bases: 8. CDR3 size: 15 residues. The CDR3 loop reads CSAPGLAGDWDTQYF. CDR3 nucleotides: TGCAGTGCTCCCGGACTAGCGGGAGATTGGGATACGCAGTATTTT.

The chain carries TRBV7-2 and TRBJ2-3, with 13 nucleotides matching TRBD2. The V gene end was trimmed by 5 bases and the J gene end by 2 bases; junction bases not matched to a gene: 7. Per the germline V gene, CDR1 is SGHTA and CDR2 is FQGNSA. The CDR3 runs 17 residues. The CDR3 bases are TGTGCCAGCAGCCTCTCCACTAGCGGGGGGGCCACAGATACGCAGTATTTT. Translating gives CASSLSTSGGATDTQYF.

V is TRBV27 and J is TRBJ2-7; weak D call: TRBD2 (6 bases). V lost 2 bases and J lost 2, with 10 bases in between. The CDR3 length is 14 residues. Germline V CDR1 and CDR2: MNHEY, SMNVEV (reference sequence). This CDR3 is CASSLGERAYEQYF. CDR3 sequence (DNA): TGTGCCAGCAGTTTAGGGGAGCGGGCCTACGAGCAGTACTTC.

The J gene is TRBJ2-4, the V gene TRBV29-1; TRBD2 agrees at 7 bases. The CDR3 is made up of 11 amino acids. The V gene's germline CDR1 is SQVTM and CDR2 ANQGSEA. The CDR3 nucleotides are TGCAGTGCCGGGGGGTCCAATGAGCAGTACTTC. Translated: CSAGGSNEQYF.

This clonotype was observed a few times. The rearrangement links TRBV20-1 to TRBJ2-5; the D gene is possibly TRBD2 (5 bases). V shed 1 base and J shed 11 bases, with 17 bases lying between them. CDR1 is DFQATT, CDR2 SNEGSKA, per germline (reference sequence). The CDR3 spans 13 residues. The CDR3, as DNA: TGCAGTGCTAGAGGAGGCGGACTTGTGGAGCAGTACTTC. Residues: CSARGGGLVEQYF.